This T cell receptor beta chain appears in the sequencing data of a study of CD8 T cells in Susac syndrome. It was with random hexamers that roughly 0.45 to 1 ug RNA was reverse transcribed. TCRdb reprocessed the immunoSEQ multiplex PCR reads with MiXCR, giving one entry per CDR3 protein. Found here are a few hundred thousand distinct CDR3 sequences, around nine tenths of them singletons; the top ten hold 0.1% to 0.15%. CDR3 length: 16 amino acids. J lost 4 bases, V lost 3 bases, and 11 bases had no gene match. In germline, CDR1 is LGHNT, CDR2 FRNRAP. Sequenced: CD8+ T cells from PBMCs. V is TRBV12-5 and J is TRBJ2-5, with TRBD1 matching over 7 bases. This sequence originates from a human donor with multiple sclerosis. The CDR3 DNA sequence: TGTGCTAGTGGTTTCCCTACAGGGGTAGGGGGAGAGACCCAGTACTTC. Translated: CASGFPTGVGGETQYF.